One and the same sample provided the 25 T cell receptor beta chains below, sequenced in a study of tumor-infiltrating lymphocytes in primary liver carcinoma. Co-extraction of RNA and DNA was performed on roughly 20-31 mg of unsorted bulk tissue. Synthesis of TCR beta cDNA was carried out from 500 ng total RNA with a constant-region primer. For TCR beta, libraries were produced by three nested multiplex PCR rounds using slightly modified ARM-PCR. The opening two PCR rounds, about 11 cycles each, paired TRBV1-TRBV30 forward primers with a C-beta reverse primer. A single record per CDR3 protein comes from TCRdb applying MiXCR to the multiplex PCR reads. The sample records 65,000 to 80,000 distinct CDR3 sequences, more than 60% being singletons. The sequenced sample consisted of liver tumor tissue from sampling region 4. Subset indicated: tumor region T4, right-lateral pole. All receptors derive from a man aged 40-50 years with primary liver carcinoma and hepatitis B virus infection.

This clonotype came up many times. The V gene is TRBV25-1, the J gene TRBJ1-4; maybe TRBD1 (6 bases). Per germline, CDR1 MGHDK and CDR2 SYGVNS. V shed 1 base and J shed 10 bases, with 16 bases lying between them. The CDR3 contains 15 residues. The chain's CDR3 is CASSESGALERKLFF. The CDR3 bases are TGTGCCAGCAGTGAATCGGGGGCCCTAGAGAGAAAACTGTTTTTT.

Remarks on this clonotype: One end of the junction does not line up with germline, which may come from a read error. This chain uses TRBV7-8 with TRBJ2-7, with TRBD1 matching 7 bases. The germline CDR1 and CDR2 sequences are SGHVS and FQNEAQ. CDR3 size: 15 residues. Written as DNA, the CDR3 is TGTGCCAGCGGCTTAGGGCAGGGGGTAGTTCACGGGCAGTACTTC. It translates to CASGLGQGVVHGQYF. Together with reference TRBV7-8 and TRBJ2-7, the CDR3 gives the full variable domain: GAGVSQSPRYKVAKRGQDVALRCDPISGHVSLFWYQQALGQGPEFLTYFQNEAQLDKSGLPSDRFFAERPEGSVSTLKIQRTQQEDSAVYLCASGLGQGVVHGQYFGPGTRLTVT.

The V call is TRBV7-2, the J call TRBJ2-1, with D possibly TRBD1 on 6 matching bases. Germline loops: CDR1 SGHTA, CDR2 FQGNSA. CDR3 length: 16 amino acids. Trimming pared 1 base from V and 6 bases from J, leaving 16 bases between. The CDR3 reads CASSLEGRQGFNEQFF. The CDR3 DNA follows: TGTGCCAGCAGCTTAGAGGGCAGGCAGGGGTTCAATGAGCAGTTCTTC.

In its sample, this clonotype was seen a few times. A much larger clone differs from this one at a single base, so this may be a read error. This chain connects TRBV29-1 to TRBJ2-2; D possibly corresponds to TRBD1 (6 bases). The CDR3 runs 14 residues. The V end lost 4 bases, the J end lost 3 bases, and 12 bases lay between the germline ends. The germline V gene has CDR1 SQVTM and CDR2 ANQGSEA. Written as DNA, the CDR3 is TGCAGCGTTGCGGGACAATGGGACACCGGGGAGCTGTTTTTT. This sequence encodes CSVAGQWDTGELFF.

For this clonotype: Compared with germline, one end of the junction differs, possibly owing to a read error. J is TRBJ1-3 and V is TRBV20-1; D remains ambiguous. Looked up from germline, CDR1 is DFQATT and CDR2 is SNEGSKA (reference sequence). The length of the CDR3 is 13 residues. The CDR3 is CSASSDSGKTIYF. DNA for the CDR3: TGCAGTGCTAGTTCGGACTCTGGAAAGACCATATATTTT.

This clonotype was picked up many times. The chain carries TRBV5-1 and TRBJ2-5, with 7 bases matching TRBD1. CDR3 length equals 15 residues. V was pared by 1 base and J by 5 bases, with 8 bases of the junction left unmatched. Germline lookup yields CDR1 SGHRS and CDR2 YFSETQ. The CDR3 sequence is CASSLSPQGFETQYF. For the CDR3, the DNA is TGCGCCAGCAGCTTGTCGCCACAGGGGTTCGAGACCCAGTACTTC.

Comment on this clonotype: A read error is possible here, since a much larger clone lies one base away. The rearrangement joins TRBV6-6 to TRBJ2-2; a weak D match, TRBD1 (6 bases). The CDR3 has 15 amino acids. The germline V gene encodes CDR1 MNHNY and CDR2 SVGAGI (reference sequence). The CDR3 DNA sequence: TGTGCCAGCAGTTACCACAGGGTGGACACCAGGGAGCTGTTTTTT. Protein sequence: CASSYHRVDTRELFF.

Of note for this clonotype: With a much larger clone just one base away, this may be a read error. The chain is built from TRBV5-1 and TRBJ1-2, with TRBD1 matching 7 bases. Germline CDR1 reads SGHRS; CDR2 reads YFSETQ. This CDR3 has 12 residues. Here the CDR3 reads CASHQGDYGYIF. The CDR3 DNA reads TGCGCCAGCCATCAGGGGGACTATGGCTACATCTTC.

In the case of this clonotype: An end of the junction does not agree with germline; a read error may underlie this. The rearrangement joins TRBV29-1 to TRBJ1-2; D might be TRBD1 (5 bases). The CDR3 spans 12 residues. CDR1 and CDR2 from the germline V gene are SQVTM and ANQGSEA. This CDR3 reads CSEHRGGYGYIF. Written as DNA, the CDR3 is TGCAGCGAGCATCGGGGGGGGTATGGCTACATCTTC.

A note on this clonotype: A much more abundant neighbour one base away suggests this may be a read error. This chain joins TRBV28 and TRBJ2-1; either TRBD1 or TRBD2 may supply D (5 bases each). Germline-derived CDR1 and CDR2 are MDHEN and SYDVKM. The CDR3 covers 17 residues. V was cut by 4 bases and J by 6 bases, with 22 bases left in between. CDR3 region: CASSSNGARGPFNEQFF. CDR3 coding DNA: TGTGCCAGCAGTTCCAACGGGGCTAGAGGGCCCTTCAATGAGCAGTTCTTC.

This clonotype has more than one count but fewer than ten. A read error may produce the germline difference seen at one junction end. V gene TRBV11-2 combines with J gene TRBJ1-4; D uncertain. CDR1 and CDR2 from the germline V gene are SGHAT and FQNNGV. The CDR3 is made up of 14 amino acids. CDR3 sequence (DNA): TGTGCCAGCAGCTTAGAGGTTGTGGGCGAAAAGCTGTTTTTT. Its translation: CASSLEVVGEKLFF.

Note on this clonotype: This clone may be a read error of a much larger clone one base away. This chain connects TRBV6-6 to TRBJ2-2, with D maybe TRBD1 (6 bases). The CDR3 has 15 amino acids. V lost 2 bases to trimming and J lost 1 base, with 8 bases between them. Germline CDR1 reads MNHNY; CDR2 reads SVGAGI (reference sequence). The CDR3 region has the DNA TGTGCCAGCAGTTACCACAGGGTGAACACCGGGGAGCTGTTTTTT. This sequence encodes CASSYHRVNTGELFF.

This clonotype was seen many times. The chain carries TRBV4-1 and TRBJ2-3; 10 positions agree with TRBD1. This CDR3 spans 17 amino acids. Germline-derived CDR1 and CDR2 are MGHRA and YSYEKL. Trimming cost V 1 base and J 1 base; bases outside gene matches: 5. In DNA, the CDR3 is TGCGCCAGCAGCCAAGTCTATGGGACAGGGGGCACAGATACGCAGTATTTT. Translation: CASSQVYGTGGTDTQYF.

This clonotype was observed many times. A much larger clone lies one base from this, so it may be a read error. The chain joins TRBV6-2 or TRBV6-3 to TRBJ2-2, with D maybe TRBD2 (6 bases). This CDR3 comprises 14 residues. Germline V gives CDR1 MNHEY, CDR2 SVGEGT. The CDR3 region has the DNA TGTGCCAGCAGCAAGACAGCCAACACCGGGGGGCTGTTTTTT. Amino acid sequence: CASSKTANTGGLFF.

Comment on this clonotype: No conserved phenylalanine or tryptophan is present at the end of the CDR3, so a read error is the likely explanation. This chain uses TRBV12-3 or TRBV12-4 with TRBJ2-7; TRBD1 or TRBD2 may be the D gene (5 bases each). The V gene lost 6 bases and the J gene lost 1 base, with 10 bases spanning the gap. The CDR3 loop spans 13 amino acids. The CDR3 protein is CASRLGRSYEQYL. CDR3 nucleotide sequence: TGTGCCAGCAGACTGGGACGATCCTACGAGCAGTACTTA.

On this clonotype itself: This may be a read error: a much more frequent sequence differs by one nucleotide. The chain is built from TRBV14 and TRBJ2-7; D may be TRBD1 or TRBD2 (5 bases each). The CDR3 has 12 amino acids. Germline V gene sequence: CDR1 SGHDN, CDR2 FVKESK. The DNA of the CDR3 is TGTGCCAGCAGCCAAGTGAGGGGCGAGCGGTACTTC. Translating gives CASSQVRGERYF.

The chain is built from TRBV20-1 and TRBJ2-3, with TRBD2 matching over 8 bases. Germline CDR1 is DFQATT and CDR2 is SNEGSKA (reference sequence). Trimming took 4 bases from V and 2 from J; bases not matched to a gene: 5. CDR3 length equals 14 residues. The CDR3 DNA sequence: TGCAGTGCTACTAGCGGGTTTAACACAGATACGCAGTATTTT. Protein sequence: CSATSGFNTDTQYF.

With regard to this clonotype: Relative to the germline gene, one junction end is altered; a read error may explain this. The rearrangement links TRBV9 to TRBJ1-6; D call uncertain. Germline V gene data show CDR1 as SGDLS and CDR2 as YYNGEE. The CDR3 is made up of 15 amino acids. This CDR3 reads CASSITYSYSSPLHF. CDR3 sequence (DNA): TGTGCCAGCAGCATTACGTACAGTTATAGTTCACCCCTCCACTTT.

The gene calls are TRBV11-2 and TRBJ1-2; D is unclear. The CDR3 length is 12 residues. Germline V gives CDR1 SGHAT, CDR2 FQNNGV. Written as DNA, the CDR3 is TGTGTCACCACCGAGACCATGCAGGGCTACACCTTC. Its translation is CVTTETMQGYTF.

This clonotype occurred once. The junction differs from germline at one of its ends, possibly a read error. CDR3 bases: TGTGCCAGTAGTGGAGCGTACTACGAGCAGTACTTC. It translates to CASSGAYYEQYF. The J gene is TRBJ2-7, the V gene TRBV6-1; D gene ambiguous. The CDR3 has 12 residues. From germline, CDR1 is MNHNS and CDR2 SASEGT.

The CDR3 reads CASSPPGTGALPQYF. Written as DNA, the CDR3 is TGTGCCAGCAGCCCTCCCGGGACAGGGGCATTGCCCCAGTATTTT. V gene TRBV2 combines with J gene TRBJ1-5; 10 positions match TRBD1. The J call may not be correct, given that the DNA end is closer to TRBJ2-3. There are 15 residues in the CDR3. The germline V gene encodes CDR1 SNHLY and CDR2 FYNNEI.

The sample holds one count of this clonotype. At one of its ends the junction is not consistent with the germline gene, which may arise from a read error. The chain recombines TRBV5-1 with TRBJ2-1, with 9 bases fitting TRBD2. The CDR3 totals 14 residues. The V gene's germline CDR1 is SGHRS and CDR2 YFSETQ. CDR3 loop: CASSFSGSSNEQSF. In nucleotides, the CDR3 is TGCGCCAGTAGCTTTAGCGGGAGTAGTAATGAGCAGTCCTTC.

This chain uses TRBV7-9 with TRBJ1-1; TRBD1 matches at 7 bases. CDR3 length: 12 amino acids. V trimming: 6 bases; J trimming: 12 bases; junction bases outside the gene matches: 10. CDR1 and CDR2 (germline): SEHNR, FQNEAQ (reference sequence). CDR3 sequence: CASSQTGAEPFF. CDR3 nucleotides: TGTGCCAGCAGTCAAACAGGGGCCGAACCTTTCTTT.

As to this clonotype: A much larger clone lies a single base off, so this may be a read error. The rearrangement links TRBV24-1 to TRBJ2-3; D perhaps matches TRBD1 (5 bases). This CDR3 has 15 amino acids. Trimming took 8 bases from V and 8 from J, leaving 22 bases between them. Germline values: CDR1 KGHDR, CDR2 SFDVKD. Written as DNA, the CDR3 is TGTGCCACCATTGGCACGACAGTCTCCCAGGGTACGCAGTATTTT. Its translation is CATIGTTVSQGTQYF.

With respect to this clonotype: The germline gene is not matched at one end of the junction; a read error may be the cause. The chain is built from TRBV5-4 and TRBJ1-2, with 9 bases matching TRBD1. CDR1 is SGHNT and CDR2 is YYREEE in the germline V gene (reference sequence). The CDR3 runs to 17 residues. In nucleotides, the CDR3 is TGTGCCTGCAGTTTGGCCGGACAGGGGAGAACTAACTATGGCTACACCTTC. Amino acids: CACSLAGQGRTNYGYTF.